This TCR beta chain was sequenced for a study of graft-versus-host responses after intestinal transplantation (dated by TCRdb to the early 2020s). With respect to the entire study: The transplants that recipients got were multivisceral, liver-intestinal, or isolated intestinal. Anti-thymocyte globulin induction was given to all recipients, followed by maintenance tacrolimus and steroids for around three years. Graft-versus-host and host-versus-graft alloreactive T cell clones were tracked in the graft, circulation and bone marrow after intestinal transplantation using bulk TCR-beta CDR3 sequencing. To identify alloreactive clones, pre-transplant mixed lymphocyte reaction products were sequenced and then compared with unstimulated pre-transplant donor and recipient T cells. Of the 20 to 25 intestinal transplant recipients enrolled in the cohort, one of whom was a retransplant, a few patients without pretransplant specimens were excluded. Donor T cell macrochimerism was defined as a peak of at least 4% donor T cells among recipient peripheral blood mononuclear cells. Rather than going through the commercial service, samples from a few later patients were sequenced in-house on an Illumina MiSeq and processed with MiXCR.

From cysteine to phenylalanine, the CDR3 is 14 amino acids long. Here the CDR3 DNA is all that survives: 42 bases in frame from base 1. Reading the germline V gene (reference sequence) gives CDR1 MNHEY and CDR2 SMNVEV. The V end loses 5 bases and the J end loses 3 bases, and a stretch of 11 bases separates them. Beyond this particular receptor, the publication reports: Early after transplant, peak levels of circulating GvH clones were found to be associated with declines in HvG clones. Patients with donor T cell macrochimerism had high GvH to HvG T cell clonal ratios in their allografts. GvH clones were detected in recipient bone marrow, and some appeared earlier in ileal mucosa or blood, consistent with an intestinal mucosal origin. The conclusions were limited by the relatively low number and heterogeneity of the intestinal transplant patients.

Regarding this clone: What antigen it recognizes has not been identified. The input lacks base qualities; no much larger clone sits a single base away.

Libraries were constructed by the immunoSEQ multiplex PCR assay. For most patients, genomic DNA was isolated using the Qiagen DNeasy Blood and Tissue Kit and was shipped frozen to Adaptive Biotechnologies for TCR sequencing. High-throughput TCR-beta CDR3 sequencing of genomic DNA from most patients was performed by Adaptive Biotechnologies. As for how the authors treated the data: Adaptive's ImmunoSEQ software was the source of the TCR sequencing data for about 20 patients, while a few other patients were processed with MiXCR and VDJtools. To correct CD4 versus CD8 sorting errors, sequences present in both subsets at a frequency ratio below 5:1 were removed. CDR3 nucleotide sequences shared between donor and recipient were removed because the origin of such sequences could not be assigned. To count as alloreactive, a clone needed at least 2-fold expansion over unstimulated cells and a minimum CFSE-low frequency of 0.002% (template counts) or 0.001% (read counts). Clones detected in sequenced pre-transplant spleen, lymph node, or MLR CFSE-low populations of the donor or recipient were defined as mappable. Cumulative frequency of alloreactive clones was calculated as a percentage of all sequences weighted by copy number. TCRdb re-hosts the immuneACCESS table, in-frame sequences only. Its copies lack some clones; in the studies checked, an unresolved V gene accounts for under half of them, and the cause for the rest is not known. The V and J calls and the clone size are those of that table, but D and trimming were determined from the DNA. The sample table contains over 90,000 clones; only one count was recorded for roughly 89% of them. The ten largest clones represent under 0.2% of the sample.

The meaning of the sample's time point label: cells obtained before transplantation from donor or recipient. CD3+CD4+ and CD3+CD8+ populations were FACS-sorted from unstimulated pre-transplant donor and recipient cells taken from spleen or lymph nodes. The sequenced sample was unstimulated CD4+ T cells sorted from spleen or lymph node cells, obtained before transplant. In this chain, TRBV27 is recombined with TRBJ2-1; too little of a D gene remains to name it. The TCR originated in a human donor who was the organ donor for an intestinal transplant. The DNA reads as follows: TGTGCCAGCAGTCCGAGGCCCGTCTACAATGAGCAGTTCTTC. It specifies CASSPRPVYNEQFF.